This T cell receptor beta chain was observed in a study of CD8 T cells in Susac syndrome. Looking at the study overall: Patients with Susac syndrome had blood drawn and were at that point therapy-naive, on corticosteroids, or on intravenous immunoglobulin alone.

Germline CDR1 is SGHTA and CDR2 is FQGNSA. The CDR3 length is 15 residues. V gave up 0 bases and J gave up 7 bases; unmatched junction bases: 9. Patients with Susac syndrome met diagnostic criteria defined recently for definite or probable disease. FACS was used to enrich TEMRA cells, whereas the CD8+ and CD4+ T cells were obtained by negative isolation. Reverse transcription used about 0.45 to 1 ug RNA and random hexamers. An immunoSEQ multiplex PCR amplified TCR beta CDR3 over 54 Vbeta and 13 Jbeta. Each CDR3 protein gets one entry after TCRdb re-called the immunoSEQ multiplex PCR reads with MiXCR. The sample has tens of thousands of distinct CDR3 sequences, more than 85% seen once; the top ten hold 0.4% to 0.55%.

Sequenced sample: CD4+ T cells from PBMCs. The receptor's source is a human donor with Susac syndrome. The chain employs TRBV7-2 and TRBJ2-7, with 7 bases identical to TRBD2. CDR3 nucleotides: TGTGCCAGCAGCTTAGCTGGCGGGGGATCTGGGGAGCAGTACTTC. Its protein product is CASSLAGGGSGEQYF.